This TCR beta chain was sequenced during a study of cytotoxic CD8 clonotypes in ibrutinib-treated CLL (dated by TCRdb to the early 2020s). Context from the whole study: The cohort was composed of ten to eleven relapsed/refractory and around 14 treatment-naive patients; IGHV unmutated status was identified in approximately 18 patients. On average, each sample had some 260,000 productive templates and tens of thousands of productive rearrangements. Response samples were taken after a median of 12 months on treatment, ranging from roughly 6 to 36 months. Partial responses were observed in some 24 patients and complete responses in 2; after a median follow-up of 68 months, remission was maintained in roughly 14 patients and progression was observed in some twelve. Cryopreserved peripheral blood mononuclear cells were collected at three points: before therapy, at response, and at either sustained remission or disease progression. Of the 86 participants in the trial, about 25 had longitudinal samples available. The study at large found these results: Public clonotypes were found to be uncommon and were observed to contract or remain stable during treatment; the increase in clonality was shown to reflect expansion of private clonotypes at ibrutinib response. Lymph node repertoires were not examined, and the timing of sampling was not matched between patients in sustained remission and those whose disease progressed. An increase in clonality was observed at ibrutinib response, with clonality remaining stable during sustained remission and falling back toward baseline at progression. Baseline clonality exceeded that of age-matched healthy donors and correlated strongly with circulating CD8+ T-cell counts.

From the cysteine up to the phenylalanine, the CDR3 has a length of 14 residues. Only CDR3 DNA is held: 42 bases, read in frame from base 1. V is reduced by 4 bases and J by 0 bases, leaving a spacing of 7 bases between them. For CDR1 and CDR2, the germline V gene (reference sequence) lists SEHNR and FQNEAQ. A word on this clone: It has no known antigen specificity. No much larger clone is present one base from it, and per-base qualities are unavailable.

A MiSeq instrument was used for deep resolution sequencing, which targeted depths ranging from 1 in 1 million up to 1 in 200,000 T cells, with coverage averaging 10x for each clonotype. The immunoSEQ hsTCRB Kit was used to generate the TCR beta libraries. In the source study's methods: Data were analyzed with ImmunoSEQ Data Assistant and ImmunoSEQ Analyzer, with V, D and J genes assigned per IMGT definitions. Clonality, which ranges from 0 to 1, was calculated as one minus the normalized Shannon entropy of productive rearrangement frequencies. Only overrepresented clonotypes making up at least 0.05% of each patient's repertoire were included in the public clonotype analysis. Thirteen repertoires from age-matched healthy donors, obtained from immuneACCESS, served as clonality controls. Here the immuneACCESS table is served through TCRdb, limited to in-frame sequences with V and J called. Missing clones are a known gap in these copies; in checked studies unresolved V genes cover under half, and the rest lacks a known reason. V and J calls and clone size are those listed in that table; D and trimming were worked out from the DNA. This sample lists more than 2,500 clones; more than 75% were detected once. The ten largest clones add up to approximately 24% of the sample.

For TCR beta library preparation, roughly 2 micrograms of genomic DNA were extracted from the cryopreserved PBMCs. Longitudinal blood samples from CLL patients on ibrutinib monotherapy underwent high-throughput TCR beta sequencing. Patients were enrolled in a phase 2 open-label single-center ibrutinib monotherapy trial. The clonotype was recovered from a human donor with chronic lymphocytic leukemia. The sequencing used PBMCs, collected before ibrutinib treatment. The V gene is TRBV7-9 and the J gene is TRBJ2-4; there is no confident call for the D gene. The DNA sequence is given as TGTGCCAGCAGCTCCCCTCTAGCCAAAAACATTCAGTACTTC. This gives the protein CASSSPLAKNIQYF.